The 3 T cell receptor beta chains below all came from one sample that was sequenced in a study of response to subunit inactivated influenza vaccine. From the RT-PCR reads, TCRdb called clonotypes with MiXCR, one entry per CDR3 protein. The sample records roughly 620,000 distinct CDR3 sequences, roughly 12% being singletons. Another study also made use of these data, one on T cells expressing NK-cell markers. This second study says: The cDNA for TCR beta came from 5'RACE template switching with UMIs.

This specimen consisted of PBMCs from blood, obtained on the day of vaccination. The origin of the receptors is a man in his forties or fifties who received an inactivated influenza vaccine.

This clonotype showed up just a few times. The chain is built from TRBV29-1 and TRBJ2-3; the match to TRBD2 covers 10 bases. The CDR3 length is 17 residues. Germline V gene sequence: CDR1 SQVTM, CDR2 ANQGSEA. The V segment lost 7 bases and the J segment 1 base; nucleotides outside the gene matches: 14. In DNA form, the CDR3 reads TGCAGCGCCCAGGGGCTAACAACTAGCGGGGGCACAGATACGCAGTATTTT. Translation gives CSAQGLTTSGGTDTQYF.

This clonotype was seen a few times. The genes are TRBV12-3 or TRBV12-4 and TRBJ2-1, with TRBD1 as a possible D gene (5 bases). The CDR3 spans 13 residues. Trimming stripped 7 bases from V and 6 bases from J, with 13 bases between. The CDR3 nucleotides are TGTGCCAGCAACCCGACAGACCCCAATGAGCAGTTCTTC. Translated, it gives CASNPTDPNEQFF.

The chain combines TRBV6-2 or TRBV6-3 with TRBJ2-2; D might be TRBD2 (6 bases). Germline V gene sequence: CDR1 MNHEY, CDR2 SVGEGT. Trimming pared 0 bases from V and 9 bases from J, leaving 11 bases between. The CDR3 has 14 amino acids. The CDR3 sequence is CASSYSREIWELFF. CDR3 nucleotides: TGTGCCAGCAGTTACTCCCGGGAGATCTGGGAGCTGTTTTTT.